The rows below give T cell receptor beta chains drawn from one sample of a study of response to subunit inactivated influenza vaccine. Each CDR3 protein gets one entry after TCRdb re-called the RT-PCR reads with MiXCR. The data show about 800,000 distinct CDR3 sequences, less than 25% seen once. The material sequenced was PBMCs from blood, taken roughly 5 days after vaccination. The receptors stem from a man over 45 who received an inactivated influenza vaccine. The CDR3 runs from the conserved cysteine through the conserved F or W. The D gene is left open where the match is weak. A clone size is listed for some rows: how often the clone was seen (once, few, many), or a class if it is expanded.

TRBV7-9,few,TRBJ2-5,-,CASSLGLTIQETQYF,TGTGCCAGCAGCTTAGGTTTAACGATACAAGAGACCCAGTACTTC
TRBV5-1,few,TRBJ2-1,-,CASKSGVNTYNEQFF,TGCGCCAGCAAGTCAGGGGTCAACACCTACAATGAGCAGTTCTTC
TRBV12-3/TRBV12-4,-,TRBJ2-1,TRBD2,CASRPKLGLAGTEQFF,TGTGCCAGCAGACCTAAACTGGGACTAGCGGGAACTGAGCAGTTCTTC
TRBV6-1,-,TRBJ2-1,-,CASSEEDLQFF,TGTGCCAGCAGTGAAGAGGACTTGCAGTTCTTC
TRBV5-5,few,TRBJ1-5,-,CASSLKAQPQHF,TGTGCCAGCAGCTTGAAAGCTCAGCCCCAGCATTTT
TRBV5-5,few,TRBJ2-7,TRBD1,CASRGGTGSSYEQYF,TGTGCCAGCCGTGGGGGGACAGGGAGCTCCTACGAGCAGTACTTC
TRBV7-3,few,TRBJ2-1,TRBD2,CASSILAGEGYEQFF,TGTGCCAGCAGCATTCTAGCGGGAGAAGGCTATGAGCAGTTCTTC
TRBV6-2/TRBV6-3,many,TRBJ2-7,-,CATRGRISYEQYF,TGTGCTACACGGGGACGGATATCCTACGAGCAGTACTTC
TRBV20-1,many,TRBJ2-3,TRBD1,CSARATGGLSTDTQYF,TGCAGTGCTAGAGCGACAGGGGGCTTAAGCACAGATACGCAGTATTTT
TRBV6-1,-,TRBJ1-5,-,CATSGTPDQPQHF,TGTGCCACTTCCGGGACTCCCGATCAGCCCCAGCATTTT
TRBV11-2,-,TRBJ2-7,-,CASSLTDDYEQYF,TGTGCCAGCAGCTTGACGGATGACTACGAGCAGTACTTC
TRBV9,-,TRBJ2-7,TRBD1,CASSVDGTAFYEQYF,TGTGCCAGCAGCGTCGACGGGACAGCTTTCTACGAGCAGTACTTC
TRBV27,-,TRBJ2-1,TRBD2,CASGKREINEQFF,TGTGCCAGCGGGAAGCGGGAGATCAATGAGCAGTTCTTC
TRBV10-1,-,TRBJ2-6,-,CASSPLGTGANVLTF,TGCGCCAGCAGCCCTTTGGGGACAGGGGCCAACGTCCTGACTTTC
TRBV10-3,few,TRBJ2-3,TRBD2,CAISAPGTSIGADTQYF,TGTGCCATCAGTGCCCCAGGGACTAGCATAGGGGCAGATACGCAGTATTTT
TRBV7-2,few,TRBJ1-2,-,CASSLVSRDFNYGYTF,TGTGCCAGCAGCTTAGTTTCGAGGGATTTTAACTATGGCTACACCTTC
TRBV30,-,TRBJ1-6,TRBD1,CAWSASGTGYSPLHF,TGTGCCTGGAGTGCCTCCGGGACAGGGTACTCACCCCTCCACTTT
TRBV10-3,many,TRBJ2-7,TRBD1,CAISGTTGIYEQYF,TGTGCCATCAGTGGAACGACAGGGATCTACGAGCAGTACTTC
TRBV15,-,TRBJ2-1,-,CATSRDSSSYNEQFF,TGTGCCACCAGCAGAGATTCAAGTTCCTACAATGAGCAGTTCTTC
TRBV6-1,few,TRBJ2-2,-,CASSENRRAAGELFF,TGTGCCAGCAGTGAAAATAGGCGGGCCGCCGGGGAGCTGTTTTTT